The 20 T cell receptor beta chains presented below share a single source sample, sequenced in a study of T cell responses to AZD1222 COVID-19 vaccine. Libraries were prepared by immunoSEQ multiplex PCR; TCRdb keeps only in-frame clonotypes and omits some of them. The sample records 99,000 or so clones, approximately 86% being singletons. Sequenced here: peripheral blood, sampled 28 days after the second dose of the MenACWY control vaccine. These receptors were collected from an adult who received the MenACWY meningococcal vaccine as a control.

The V and J genes are TRBV30 and TRBJ1-2, with D hard to call. Trimming removed 0 bases at V and 3 bases at J, with 8 bases between. The CDR3 is made up of 13 amino acids. CDR1 and CDR2 (germline): GTSNPN, SVGIG (reference sequence). This CDR3 reads CAWSVSGDYGYTF. Here the CDR3 DNA reads TGTGCCTGGAGTGTATCTGGGGACTATGGCTACACCTTC.

The chain employs TRBV19 and TRBJ1-5; D is ambiguous. CDR3 size: 12 residues. Germline V gene sequence: CDR1 LNHDA, CDR2 SQIVND (reference sequence). V shed 0 bases and J shed 6 bases, with 3 bases lying between them. The CDR3 DNA is TGTGCCAGTAGTATAGATCTTCAGCCCCAGCATTTT. Translating it yields CASSIDLQPQHF.

This clone showed up just a few times. This chain joins TRBV6-6 and TRBJ1-1, with 7 bases that match TRBD1. Looked up from germline, CDR1 is MNHNY and CDR2 is SVGAGI (reference sequence). The V segment lost 6 bases and the J segment 7 bases; nucleotides outside the gene matches: 11. The CDR3 has 14 amino acids. The CDR3 loop reads CASRISGQTLEAFF. The CDR3 coding sequence is TGTGCCAGCAGGATATCGGGACAGACCCTTGAAGCTTTCTTT.

The chain combines TRBV28 with TRBJ1-1; D remains ambiguous. Germline V gene lookup returns CDR1 MDHEN and CDR2 SYDVKM. V lost 8 bases, J lost 4 bases, and 14 bases lay in between. There are 13 residues in the CDR3. This CDR3 is CASQRGLATEAFF. DNA for the CDR3: TGTGCCAGCCAGCGGGGTTTGGCCACTGAAGCTTTCTTT. The complete variable domain, with remaining parts taken from reference TRBV28 and TRBJ1-1, reads DVKVTQSSRYLVKRTGEKVFLECVQDMDHENMFWYRQDPGLGLRLIYFSYDVKMKEKGDIPEGYSVSREKKERFSLILESASTNQTSMYLCASQRGLATEAFFGQGTRLTVV.

The CDR3 DNA follows: TGTGCCAGCAGCTCCCTTTTTCACGGGGGCTACGAGCAGTACTTC. It is translated as CASSSLFHGGYEQYF. The rearrangement links TRBV7-9 to TRBJ2-7; D perhaps matches TRBD2 (6 bases). The V end was cut by 4 bases, the J end by 3 bases, with 16 bases between. Per germline, CDR1 SEHNR and CDR2 FQNEAQ (reference sequence). The CDR3 is made up of 15 amino acids.

J is TRBJ2-3 and V is TRBV5-1; TRBD2 agrees at 13 bases. The CDR3 is 18 residues long. Germline V gives CDR1 SGHRS, CDR2 YFSETQ. V shed 4 bases, J shed 3 bases, and the junction held 11 bases outside the gene matches. DNA for the CDR3: TGCGCCAGCAGCATTACTAGCGGGGGGGCCGGGGGAACAGATACGCAGTATTTT. It encodes CASSITSGGAGGTDTQYF.

The rearrangement links TRBV7-9 to TRBJ1-2; D gene unclear. This CDR3 has 14 amino acids. Germline V gene lookup returns CDR1 SEHNR and CDR2 FQNEAQ (reference sequence). The V end lost 3 bases, the J end lost 1 base, and 9 bases lay between the germline ends. In nucleotides, the CDR3 is TGTGCCAGCAGCTTCACAGCGATTAACTATGGCTACACCTTC. Protein product: CASSFTAINYGYTF.

The chain carries TRBV6-5 and TRBJ1-5, with TRBD1 matching 7 bases. Germline V lookup: CDR1 MNHEY, CDR2 SVGAGI. With 4 bases clipped from V and 2 bases from J, the junction kept 5 bases outside the gene matches. There are 15 residues in the CDR3. This CDR3 is CASSSTGRGNQPQHF. CDR3 DNA sequence: TGTGCCAGCAGTTCGACAGGGCGAGGCAATCAGCCCCAGCATTTT.

The V call is TRBV19, the J call TRBJ1-5; D is perhaps TRBD1 (6 bases). The germline gives CDR1 LNHDA, CDR2 SQIVND (reference sequence). This CDR3 spans 14 amino acids. The V end lost 5 bases, the J end lost 1 base, and 9 bases lay between the germline ends. The CDR3 region is CASSWTVSNQPQHF. The CDR3 coding sequence is TGTGCCAGTAGTTGGACAGTAAGCAATCAGCCCCAGCATTTT.

The rearrangement links TRBV28 to TRBJ1-5; no clear D. CDR1 and CDR2 from the germline V gene are MDHEN and SYDVKM. The CDR3 loop spans 15 amino acids. V lost 6 bases, J lost 0 bases, and 12 bases lay in between. The CDR3 region is CASRPIWGSNQPQHF. DNA of the CDR3: TGTGCCAGCAGACCCATTTGGGGTAGCAATCAGCCCCAGCATTTT.

V and J are TRBV11-2 and TRBJ2-2; D is unresolved. V was trimmed by 1 base and J by 1 base, leaving 7 bases between them. The germline CDR1 and CDR2 sequences are SGHAT and FQNNGV. The CDR3 covers 15 residues. CDR3 protein: CASSLGSRNTGELFF. The CDR3 nucleotides read TGTGCCAGCAGCTTAGGATCTCGGAACACCGGGGAGCTGTTTTTT.

The chain uses TRBV7-2 and TRBJ1-2, with 9 bases matching TRBD1. CDR3 length equals 14 residues. After removal of 5 bases from V and 7 bases from J, the junction contained 8 bases not matched to a gene. The germline gives CDR1 SGHTA, CDR2 FQGNSA. The CDR3, as DNA: TGTGCCAGCAGCATTCCGACAGGGGGTGGTGGCTACACCTTC. As protein: CASSIPTGGGGYTF.

CDR3 DNA: TGTGCCAGCAGCTGGGACAGGGACTATGGCTACACCTTC. It is translated as CASSWDRDYGYTF. The chain has TRBV7-2 and TRBJ1-2; 9 bases fit TRBD1. Germline loops: CDR1 SGHTA, CDR2 FQGNSA. The CDR3 has 13 amino acids. V shed 4 bases and J 3 bases; nucleotides not matched to a gene: 0.

The rearrangement uses TRBV19 and TRBJ2-3; TRBD1 matches 9 bases. The V and J ends lost 8 bases and 0 bases, in that order; junction bases with no gene match: 6. Germline CDR1 is LNHDA and CDR2 is SQIVND (reference sequence). The CDR3 loop spans 15 amino acids. CDR3 protein: CASSWDRASTDTQYF. The CDR3 nucleotides read TGTGCCAGTTCTTGGGACAGGGCTAGCACAGATACGCAGTATTTT.

This clone showed up just once. This chain joins TRBV10-1 and TRBJ2-7; 7 positions agree with TRBD1. The CDR3 is made up of 13 amino acids. Looked up from germline, CDR1 is WNHNN and CDR2 is SYGVQD (reference sequence). Germline trimming cut 3 bases from V and 6 bases from J; bases unmatched to any gene: 5. The CDR3 protein is CASSDQGGGEQYF. The CDR3, as DNA: TGCGCCAGCAGTGACCAAGGGGGCGGCGAGCAGTACTTC.

V gene TRBV9 combines with J gene TRBJ1-5, with D maybe TRBD1 (5 bases). V lost 8 bases, J lost 1 base, and 7 bases lay in between. CDR1 SGDLS and CDR2 YYNGEE come from the germline V gene. CDR3 length: 12 amino acids. The CDR3 reads CASGASNQPQHF. In DNA, the CDR3 is TGTGCCAGTGGGGCAAGCAATCAGCCCCAGCATTTT.

The chain couples TRBV23-1 to TRBJ1-6; 7 bases agree with TRBD1. TRBV23-1 counts as an open reading frame of uncertain function. CDR3 length: 16 residues. V was clipped by 0 bases and J by 3 bases; unmatched bases: 2. The CDR3: CASSQSRTGYNSPLHF. For the CDR3, the DNA is TGCGCCAGCAGTCAATCCAGGACAGGCTATAATTCACCCCTCCACTTT.

The chain recombines TRBV14 with TRBJ1-2, with D maybe TRBD1 (5 bases). V lost 0 bases and J 3 bases, leaving 14 bases between the germline ends. Germline V gene lookup returns CDR1 SGHDN and CDR2 FVKESK. The CDR3 loop spans 16 amino acids. CDR3 bases: TGTGCCAGCAGCCAAGAACTTGCAGGGTGGGACTATGGCTACACCTTC. Translated: CASSQELAGWDYGYTF.

This clone appeared a single time. The gene calls are TRBV6-5 and TRBJ1-2; D gene uncertain. The CDR3 extends over 16 amino acids. Per the germline V gene, CDR1 is MNHEY and CDR2 is SVGAGI. Deletions cut 0 bases from V and 0 bases from J, with 11 bases between. In DNA form, the CDR3 reads TGTGCCAGCAGTTACTCGAGGCCGTCAGCTAACTATGGCTACACCTTC. Protein product: CASSYSRPSANYGYTF.

The genes are TRBV6-1 and TRBJ1-2; tentatively, D is TRBD1 (5 bases). Deletions cut 2 bases from V and 8 bases from J, with 15 bases between. Germline V gene sequence: CDR1 MNHNS, CDR2 SASEGT. This CDR3 is built from 14 residues. In DNA form, the CDR3 reads TGTGCCAGCAGTGAACAGGGCAGGCTAGGGGGCTACACCTTC. Translating gives CASSEQGRLGGYTF.